This entry describes one TCR beta chain. Germline V gene lookup returns CDR1 LGHNA and CDR2 YNFKEQ. The V gene end was trimmed by 0 bases and the J gene end by 7 bases; junction bases not matched to a gene: 9. The CDR3 is 16 residues long. Assay used: immunoSEQ multiplex PCR; TCRdb lists only in-frame clones, some missing. The table lists tens of thousands of clones, 85% of them singletons, with roughly 3.1% in the top ten. This specimen comes from a study of OX40 agonist ivuxolimab in advanced cancers. Study information: Mean age roughly 65 years, range 23 to 79; roughly 80% male.

The sequencing here drew on CD4+ or CD8+ T cells sorted from blood, taken in a trial of the OX40 agonist ivuxolimab. J is TRBJ2-7 and V is TRBV4-2, with TRBD2 matching 10 bases. The TCR comes from an adult with an advanced solid tumor such as melanoma, head and neck, liver or kidney cancer. This CDR3 reads CASSQDRIAGGREQYF. CDR3 nucleotide sequence: TGTGCCAGCAGCCAAGACCGGATAGCGGGAGGTCGAGAGCAGTACTTC.